The clone carrying this TCR beta chain turned up a few times. The antigen remains unidentified. The sample comes from a study of identical twins. Findings and limits, study-wide: Beta clonotypes that were abundant in cord blood contained fewer insertions, a pattern absent from memory repertoires.

Each donor (without exception) was a healthy Caucasian. The CDR3 loop spans 16 amino acids. Germline V lookup: CDR1 MNHEY, CDR2 SVGAGI. After removal of 4 bases from V and 4 bases from J, the junction contained 5 bases not matched to a gene. TCRdb reanalysed the 5' RACE reads using MiXCR and keeps one entry per CDR3 protein. The sample records fewer than 350,000 distinct CDR3 sequences, roughly 8.6% being singletons. These data were also filed under a second study, of yellow fever vaccine responses in identical twins.

The material sequenced was memory (CD45RO+) T cells sorted from blood. This TCR was recovered from a woman aged 18 to 35 in good health. The V gene is TRBV6-5, the J gene TRBJ2-2, with 11 nucleotides matching TRBD2. DNA of the CDR3: TGTGCCAGCAGTTCAGTGGGACTAGCGGTCACCGGGGAGCTGTTTTTT. The encoded protein is CASSSVGLAVTGELFF.